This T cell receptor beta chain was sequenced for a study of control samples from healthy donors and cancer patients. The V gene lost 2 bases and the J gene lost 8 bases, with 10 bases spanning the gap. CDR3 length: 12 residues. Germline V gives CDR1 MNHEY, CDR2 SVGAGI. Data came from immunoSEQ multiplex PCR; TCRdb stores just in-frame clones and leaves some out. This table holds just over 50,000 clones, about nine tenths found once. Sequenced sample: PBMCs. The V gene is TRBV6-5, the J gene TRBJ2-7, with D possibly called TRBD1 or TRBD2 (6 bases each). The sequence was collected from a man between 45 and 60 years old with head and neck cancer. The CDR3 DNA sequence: TGTGCCAGCAGTTACCTCGGGGGCCAGCAGTACTTC. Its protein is CASSYLGGQQYF.